Following are 30 T cell receptor beta chains from one sample sequenced in a study of control samples from healthy donors and cancer patients. Sequenced by immunoSEQ multiplex PCR; TCRdb stores in-frame clones only, minus some. This table has approximately 94,000 clones, about 85% appearing once. What was sequenced was blood. The receptors were sampled from a woman aged 50 to 65 in good health.

This chain joins TRBV14 and TRBJ2-6; maybe TRBD1 (5 bases). Deletions cut 1 base from V and 2 bases from J, with 9 bases between. Per the germline V gene, CDR1 is SGHDN and CDR2 is FVKESK. The CDR3 runs 16 residues. The CDR3 region has the DNA TGTGCCAGCAGCCAAGGACAGAACGCTGGGGCCAACGTCCTGACTTTC. As protein: CASSQGQNAGANVLTF.

The V call is TRBV7-8, the J call TRBJ1-6, with D hard to call. The CDR3 is 14 amino acids. Deletions cut 4 bases from V and 0 bases from J, with 4 bases between. CDR1 and CDR2 (germline): SGHVS, FQNEAQ. The CDR3 spells CASSWDSYNSPLHF. CDR3 DNA sequence: TGTGCCAGCAGCTGGGACTCCTATAATTCACCCCTCCACTTT.

This clone has more than one count but fewer than ten. The rearrangement links TRBV24-1 to TRBJ2-5; perhaps TRBD1 as D (7 bases). Germline assignment: CDR1 KGHDR and CDR2 SFDVKD. The CDR3 is 15 residues long. Trimming removed 7 bases from V and 9 bases from J, with 23 bases in between. The CDR3 here is CATRILTGDWAAQYF. The CDR3 bases are TGTGCCACCAGAATTCTAACAGGGGACTGGGCGGCCCAGTACTTC.

This clone was seen only a few times. This chain joins TRBV5-6 and TRBJ2-7, with D unclear. This CDR3 region has 11 residues. V was pared by 3 bases and J by 3 bases, with 4 bases between. Germline CDR1 is SGHDT and CDR2 is YYEEEE. The DNA for the CDR3 is TGTGCCAGCAGCTCTCTCTACGAGCAGTACTTC. This gives the protein CASSSLYEQYF.

The rearrangement links TRBV9 to TRBJ2-1; 7 bases map to TRBD2. V shed 4 bases, J shed 1 base, and the junction held 8 bases outside the gene matches. Per the germline V gene, CDR1 is SGDLS and CDR2 is YYNGEE. The CDR3 covers 16 residues. The CDR3 DNA sequence: TGTGCCAGCAGCCCCTTGGGGGGGATATCCTACAATGAGCAGTTCTTC. It specifies CASSPLGGISYNEQFF.

The chain uses TRBV5-8 and TRBJ2-3, with D possibly TRBD2 on 7 matching bases. Looked up from germline, CDR1 is SGHTS and CDR2 is YDEGEE. Trimming stripped 4 bases from V and 5 bases from J, with 17 bases between. The CDR3 has 15 residues. In DNA, the CDR3 is TGTGCCAGCAGCCCCCGTGGGGGGGCTGGAGATACGCAGTATTTT. It specifies CASSPRGGAGDTQYF.

This chain joins TRBV6-5 and TRBJ2-7; TRBD1 or TRBD2 may be the D gene (5 bases each). Deletions cut 6 bases from V and 2 bases from J, with 14 bases between. Germline V gene data show CDR1 as MNHEY and CDR2 as SVGAGI. This CDR3 comprises 14 residues. CDR3 DNA sequence: TGTGCCAGCAGGCAGGGTGGGGGAACCTACGAGCAGTACTTC. Its protein product is CASRQGGGTYEQYF.

V is TRBV5-1 and J is TRBJ2-5, with D perhaps TRBD2 (5 bases). In germline, CDR1 is SGHRS, CDR2 YFSETQ. The ends were cut back, 1 base at V and 5 bases at J, with 15 bases in the middle. The CDR3 spans 15 residues. DNA of the CDR3: TGCGCCAGCAGCTTGACCGGACGGGGTAGGGAGACCCAGTACTTC. This codes for CASSLTGRGRETQYF.

J is TRBJ1-4 and V is TRBV7-2; D ambiguous. This CDR3 contains 15 residues. V lost 6 bases and J lost 2, with 13 bases in between. Germline assignment: CDR1 SGHTA and CDR2 FQGNSA. CDR3 DNA: TGTGCCAGCAGACGCAATACGGGGACTAATGAAAAACTGTTTTTT. Protein product: CASRRNTGTNEKLFF.

The chain joins TRBV6-5 to TRBJ1-2; D is unresolved. The V end was cut by 11 bases, the J end by 5 bases, with 18 bases between. Germline assignment: CDR1 MNHEY and CDR2 SVGAGI. The CDR3 has 13 residues. CDR3 region: CAGTPSGIYGYTF. Here the CDR3 DNA reads TGTGCCGGCACGCCCAGCGGCATATATGGCTACACCTTC.

V usage is TRBV6-6 and J usage is TRBJ1-2, with 10 nucleotides matching TRBD1. Germline V gives CDR1 MNHNY, CDR2 SVGAGI (reference sequence). V dropped 5 bases and J dropped 4; count of bases not matched to a gene: 7. This CDR3 has 15 amino acids. The CDR3 bases are TGTGCCAGCAGTATGACAGGGGGCGGGAGCTATGGCTACACCTTC. This encodes CASSMTGGGSYGYTF.

V gene TRBV3-1 (or the pseudogene TRBV3-2) combines with J gene TRBJ1-4; D unresolved. The CDR3 covers 16 residues. The germline gives CDR1 LGHDT, CDR2 YNNKEL (reference sequence). Trimming left V 2 bases short and J 3 bases short, with 13 bases between. The CDR3 reads CASSQKDGEPNEKLFF. As DNA, the CDR3 is TGTGCCAGCAGCCAAAAGGACGGGGAACCTAATGAAAAACTGTTTTTT.

V is TRBV4-1 and J is TRBJ1-5, with TRBD1 matching 8 bases. The CDR3 is 17 amino acids. Looked up from germline, CDR1 is MGHRA and CDR2 is YSYEKL. The junction had 8 bases not matched to a gene; V was cut back by 4 bases and J by 0 bases. As DNA, the CDR3 is TGCGCCAGCAGCCGGTTAACAGGGGGTTATAGCAATCAGCCCCAGCATTTT. This encodes CASSRLTGGYSNQPQHF.

The V gene is TRBV15, the J gene TRBJ2-1; 7 positions agree with TRBD2. The CDR3 loop spans 15 amino acids. Germline V gene sequence: CDR1 LNHNV, CDR2 YYDKDF (reference sequence). V gave up 0 bases and J gave up 2 bases; unmatched junction bases: 1. The CDR3 loop is CATSREAGAYNEQFF. CDR3 bases: TGTGCCACCAGCAGAGAGGCGGGAGCCTACAATGAGCAGTTCTTC. The full variable domain, completed using reference TRBV15 and TRBJ2-1, is DAMVIQNPRYQVTQFGKPVTLSCSQTLNHNVMYWYQQKSSQAPKLLFHYYDKDFNNEADTPDNFQSRRPNTSFCFLDIRSPGLGDTAMYLCATSREAGAYNEQFFGPGTRLTVL.

V is TRBV7-2 and J is TRBJ1-2; no reliable D call. Germline V gene lookup returns CDR1 SGHTA and CDR2 FQGNSA. V was clipped by 2 bases and J by 6 bases, with 13 bases between them. CDR3 length: 14 amino acids. The CDR3 DNA is TGTGCCAGCAGCTTATTAGGACGGCCGGATGGCTACACCTTC. It is translated as CASSLLGRPDGYTF.

V gene TRBV12-5 combines with J gene TRBJ1-1, with 7 bases lining up with TRBD1. CDR3 length: 14 amino acids. Germline assignment: CDR1 LGHNT and CDR2 FRNRAP. The V and J ends lost 7 bases and 5 bases, in that order; junction bases with no gene match: 10. CDR3 sequence: CASAPGRGGTEAFF. The CDR3 DNA reads as TGTGCTAGTGCCCCGGGCAGGGGGGGGACTGAAGCTTTCTTT.

This chain links TRBV18 with TRBJ2-3; the D is unclear. Looked up from germline, CDR1 is KGHSH and CDR2 is LQKENI. Trimming pared 0 bases from V and 2 bases from J, leaving 15 bases between. This CDR3 has 17 amino acids. CDR3 in amino acids: CASSPPFSTPYTDTQYF. The CDR3 DNA reads as TGTGCCAGCTCACCACCCTTCTCCACACCCTACACAGATACGCAGTATTTT.

This sequence joins TRBV6-2 or TRBV6-3 and TRBJ2-1, with 10 bases aligning to TRBD2. V trimming: 2 bases; J trimming: 5 bases; junction bases outside the gene matches: 9. The CDR3 has 17 residues. In germline, CDR1 is MNHEY, CDR2 SVGEGT. CDR3 DNA sequence: TGTGCCAGCAGTTACACCCGAGCGGGGGGGCTTGACAATGAGCAGTTCTTC. Translated, it gives CASSYTRAGGLDNEQFF.

This chain connects TRBV13 to TRBJ2-3, with TRBD1 matching over 10 bases. Germline V CDR1 and CDR2: PRHDT, FYEKMQ (reference sequence). V trimming: 5 bases; J trimming: 1 base; junction bases outside the gene matches: 9. The CDR3 is made up of 17 amino acids. The CDR3 loop is CASSADRGQGGTDTQYF. CDR3 nucleotide sequence: TGTGCCAGCAGCGCTGACAGGGGGCAGGGAGGCACAGATACGCAGTATTTT.

This clone was seen a single time. In nucleotides, the CDR3 is TGTGCCAGCAGCTTGGATACAGGGGTCGGTGAAGCTTTCTTT. Amino acids: CASSLDTGVGEAFF. The chain joins TRBV5-4 to TRBJ1-1; 7 bases fit TRBD1. Trimming cost V 0 bases and J 7 bases; bases outside gene matches: 6. CDR1 SGHNT and CDR2 YYREEE come from the germline V gene (reference sequence). The CDR3 has 14 amino acids.

The chain links TRBV4-1 to TRBJ2-5; D may match TRBD1 or TRBD2 (5 bases each). V was shortened by 1 base and J by 5 bases, with 17 bases between the two germline ends. From germline, CDR1 is MGHRA and CDR2 YSYEKL. This CDR3 contains 16 residues. CDR3 sequence: CASSQVGGRLRETQYF. The DNA for the CDR3 is TGCGCCAGCAGCCAAGTTGGGGGACGCCTCCGGGAGACCCAGTACTTC.

This rearrangement joins TRBV29-1 to TRBJ2-7; 8 bases are a match to TRBD1. V lost 6 bases, J lost 0 bases, and 4 bases stayed unmatched. Germline lookup yields CDR1 SQVTM and CDR2 ANQGSEA. CDR3 size: 13 residues. CDR3 sequence reads: CSVQGAGSYEQYF. The CDR3 DNA reads as TGCAGCGTGCAGGGGGCGGGCTCCTACGAGCAGTACTTC.

This rearrangement joins TRBV19 to TRBJ1-5; D perhaps matches TRBD1 (6 bases). CDR3 length: 16 amino acids. Looked up from germline, CDR1 is LNHDA and CDR2 is SQIVND (reference sequence). Trimming removed 4 bases from V and 2 bases from J, with 15 bases in between. CDR3: CASSTSGVSGNQPQHF. CDR3 bases: TGTGCCAGTAGTACCTCAGGGGTATCGGGCAATCAGCCCCAGCATTTT.

The chain carries TRBV29-1 and TRBJ1-1; no clear D gene. The CDR3 extends over 11 amino acids. The germline V and J ends were trimmed by 6 bases and 0 bases, with 5 bases remaining between them. Germline loops: CDR1 SQVTM, CDR2 ANQGSEA. In DNA, the CDR3 is TGCAGCGTAGCAGTGAACACTGAAGCTTTCTTT. Residues: CSVAVNTEAFF.

V is TRBV6-4 and J is TRBJ2-3; D ambiguous. V dropped 2 bases and J dropped 2 bases, with 8 bases sitting between them. Looked up from germline, CDR1 is MRHNA and CDR2 is SNTAGT. CDR3 length: 14 amino acids. The CDR3 bases are TGTGCCAGCAGTGACAACGGGTACACAGATACGCAGTATTTT. This gives the protein CASSDNGYTDTQYF.

This clone was counted a single time. V is TRBV12-3 or TRBV12-4 and J is TRBJ1-3; unclear D gene. The germline V and J ends were trimmed by 1 base and 3 bases, with 4 bases remaining between them. The CDR3 covers 13 residues. CDR3 protein: CASSLEVGNTIYF. The DNA of the CDR3 is TGTGCCAGCAGTTTAGAGGTTGGAAACACCATATATTTT.

This chain links TRBV20-1 with TRBJ2-3, with D unresolved. With 3 bases removed from V and 2 bases from J, the gap between germline ends came to 27 bases. The germline CDR1 and CDR2 sequences are DFQATT and SNEGSKA (reference sequence). The CDR3 runs 19 residues. CDR3: CSASTKLPAGPSNTDTQYF. The CDR3 bases are TGCAGTGCTAGTACTAAACTCCCGGCCGGGCCCAGCAACACAGATACGCAGTATTTT.

CDR3: CASSNVDRAPGDSPLHF. The CDR3 region has the DNA TGTGCCAGTAGTAACGTCGACAGGGCCCCCGGGGATTCACCCCTCCACTTT. The chain is built from TRBV19 and TRBJ1-6; 7 bases agree with TRBD1. The CDR3 contains 17 residues. The V gene end was trimmed by 4 bases and the J gene end by 8 bases; junction bases not matched to a gene: 14. Germline V lookup: CDR1 LNHDA, CDR2 SQIVND (reference sequence).

The V gene is TRBV5-4, the J gene TRBJ2-3; TRBD1 matches at 7 bases. The trim removed 0 bases at V and 0 bases at J, leaving 4 bases unmatched. Germline V gene sequence: CDR1 SGHNT, CDR2 YYREEE (reference sequence). This CDR3 has 16 amino acids. The CDR3 spells CASSLEGGPSTDTQYF. The CDR3 bases are TGTGCCAGCAGCTTGGAAGGGGGCCCTAGCACAGATACGCAGTATTTT.

The V and J genes are TRBV11-2 and TRBJ2-2, with D possibly being TRBD1 (5 bases). CDR1 and CDR2 from the germline V gene are SGHAT and FQNNGV. This CDR3 is built from 15 residues. V lost 2 bases and J 1 base, leaving 8 bases between the germline ends. The chain's CDR3 is CASSLFTGNTGELFF. CDR3 in DNA: TGTGCCAGCAGCTTATTTACAGGGAACACCGGGGAGCTGTTTTTT.